The 10 T cell receptor beta chains given below trace back to one sample, sequenced in a study of T cells in Graves' hyperthyroidism and ophthalmopathy. Researchers took RNA transcripts and amplified the TCR beta CDR3 regions from them. When the TCR CDR3 underwent first-round RT-PCR, the HTBI primer set was used. In TCRdb, the multiplex PCR reads were re-called with MiXCR into one record per CDR3 protein. The profile shows 500,000 to 800,000 distinct CDR3 sequences, roughly 15% of them singletons. The material sequenced was blood. The origin of the receptors is a woman between 45 and 60 years old with Graves' ophthalmopathy.

At least ten counts were recorded for this clonotype. CDR3 region: CASSLIGDRVLGEQFF. Written as DNA, the CDR3 is TGTGCCAGCAGCTTAATAGGGGACAGGGTCCTCGGTGAGCAGTTCTTC. V usage is TRBV7-3 and J usage is TRBJ2-1; 9 bases are shared with TRBD1. This CDR3 region has 16 residues. V shed 1 base, J shed 9 bases, and the junction held 10 bases outside the gene matches. The germline CDR1 and CDR2 sequences are SGHTA and FQGTGA.

This clonotype has ten or more counts. The gene calls are TRBV6-2 or TRBV6-3 and TRBJ2-7, with D hard to call. Between the trimmed V and J ends, which lost 7 bases and 4 bases, there was a span of 8 bases. Per the germline V gene, CDR1 is MNHEY and CDR2 is SVGEGT. CDR3 length equals 11 residues. Here the CDR3 DNA reads TGTGCCAGCATGTGGGGATACGAGCAGTACTTC. Amino acids: CASMWGYEQYF.

The count of this clonotype is one. One base away lies a much larger clone, so this may be a sequencing read error. J is TRBJ2-3 and V is TRBV6-1, with D uncertain. CDR3 size: 15 residues. Germline CDR1 reads MNHNS; CDR2 reads SASEGT. V lost 3 bases to trimming and J lost 4 bases, with 14 bases between them. The CDR3 sequence: CASSDLRKSADTQYF. DNA for the CDR3: TGTGCCAGCAGTGATCTTCGGAAAAGCGCAGATACGCAGTATTTT.

This chain links TRBV20-1 with TRBJ2-7, with D tentatively TRBD1 (6 bases). Germline CDR1 is DFQATT and CDR2 is SNEGSKA (reference sequence). The germline V and J ends were trimmed by 0 bases and 7 bases, with 16 bases remaining between them. The CDR3 sequence is 14 residues long. The CDR3, as DNA: TGCAGTGCTAGAGATGCGAGGGGGTCTGGGGAGCAGTACTTC. Its translation is CSARDARGSGEQYF.

The chain is built from TRBV19 and TRBJ1-1; D ambiguous. From germline, CDR1 is LNHDA and CDR2 SQIVND (reference sequence). Trimming left V 2 bases short and J 1 base short, with 8 bases between. The CDR3 covers 14 residues. In DNA form, the CDR3 reads TGTGCCAGTAGTATATTGGGTAAGAACACTGAAGCTTTCTTT. Translating it yields CASSILGKNTEAFF. The full variable domain, with the rest looked up from reference TRBV19 and TRBJ1-1, is DGGITQSPKYLFRKEGQNVTLSCEQNLNHDAMYWYRQDPGQGLRLIYYSQIVNDFQKGDIAEGYSVSREKKESFPLTVTSAQKNPTAFYLCASSILGKNTEAFFGQGTRLTVV.

This clonotype showed up just once. One end of the junction does not line up with germline, which may come from a read error. The chain recombines TRBV18 with TRBJ2-7; D is ambiguous. The CDR3 consists of 12 residues. Looked up from germline, CDR1 is KGHSH and CDR2 is LQKENI. CDR3 DNA: TGTACCAGCTCACCGGATAGGTACGAGCAGTACTTC. This codes for CTSSPDRYEQYF.

This clonotype was observed many times. The gene calls are TRBV24-1 and TRBJ2-5; 8 nucleotides agree with TRBD1. Germline V CDR1 and CDR2: KGHDR, SFDVKD. The junction had 6 bases not matched to a gene; V was cut back by 6 bases and J by 4 bases. This CDR3 is 14 amino acids long. The CDR3 loop reads CATSLGQGTETQYF. The CDR3 DNA reads as TGTGCCACCAGTTTAGGACAGGGTACAGAGACCCAGTACTTC.

This clonotype was counted at least ten times. V is TRBV6-1 and J is TRBJ2-3; 9 nucleotides agree with TRBD2. With 6 bases clipped from V and 3 bases from J, the junction kept 10 bases outside the gene matches. Germline-derived CDR1 and CDR2 are MNHNS and SASEGT. This CDR3 region has 16 residues. CDR3 DNA sequence: TGTGCCAGCAGCCCGGTAGGAGCGGGAGGAACAGATACGCAGTATTTT. It specifies CASSPVGAGGTDTQYF.

This clonotype was recorded at least ten times. The chain recombines TRBV30 with TRBJ2-1; D assignment may be TRBD1 or TRBD2 (5 bases each). Germline CDR1 is GTSNPN and CDR2 is SVGIG (reference sequence). V was pared by 0 bases and J by 4 bases, with 16 bases between. The CDR3 extends over 16 amino acids. CDR3: CAWSVLERKGYNEQFF. The CDR3 DNA follows: TGTGCCTGGAGTGTACTAGAGCGGAAGGGGTACAATGAGCAGTTCTTC.

The chain employs TRBV15 and TRBJ2-1, with 7 bases identical to TRBD2. The V gene's germline CDR1 is LNHNV and CDR2 YYDKDF (reference sequence). The CDR3 has 14 amino acids. J gave up 6 bases and V 1 base, and 3 bases lay outside the gene matches. The CDR3 here is CATSRGAGLNEQFF. The CDR3 bases are TGTGCCACCAGCAGAGGAGCGGGGCTCAATGAGCAGTTCTTC.